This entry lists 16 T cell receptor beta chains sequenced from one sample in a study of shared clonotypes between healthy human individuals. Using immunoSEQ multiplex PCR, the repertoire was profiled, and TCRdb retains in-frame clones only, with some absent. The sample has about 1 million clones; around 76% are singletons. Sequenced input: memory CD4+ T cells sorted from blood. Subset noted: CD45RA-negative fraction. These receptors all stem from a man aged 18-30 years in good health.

The CDR3 DNA reads TGTGCCAGCAGTGAGGGTGACGGCACTGAAGCTTTCTTT. Translated: CASSEGDGTEAFF. The chain uses TRBV6-4 and TRBJ1-1; no firm D call. V was clipped by 3 bases and J by 4 bases, with 9 bases between them. This CDR3 comprises 13 residues. Germline loops: CDR1 MRHNA, CDR2 SNTAGT.

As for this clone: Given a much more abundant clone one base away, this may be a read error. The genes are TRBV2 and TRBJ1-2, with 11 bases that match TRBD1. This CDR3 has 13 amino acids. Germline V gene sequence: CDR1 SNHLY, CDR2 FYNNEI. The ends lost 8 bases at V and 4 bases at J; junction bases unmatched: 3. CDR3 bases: TGTGCCAGCTGGGGACAGGGGGGCTATGGCTACACCTTC. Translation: CASWGQGGYGYTF.

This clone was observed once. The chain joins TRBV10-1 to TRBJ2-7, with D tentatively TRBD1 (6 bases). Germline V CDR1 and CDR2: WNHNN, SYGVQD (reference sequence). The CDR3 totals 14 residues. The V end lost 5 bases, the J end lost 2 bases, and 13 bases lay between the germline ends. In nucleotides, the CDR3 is TGCGCCAGCAGTACAGGGCCCGGGGCCTACGAGCAGTACTTC. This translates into CASSTGPGAYEQYF.

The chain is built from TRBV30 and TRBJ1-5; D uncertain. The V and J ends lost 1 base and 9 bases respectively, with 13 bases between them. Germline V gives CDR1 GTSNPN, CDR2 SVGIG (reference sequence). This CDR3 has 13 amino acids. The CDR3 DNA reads TGTGCCTGGAGTGGGGCCCAAACGGGGCCCCAGCATTTT. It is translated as CAWSGAQTGPQHF.

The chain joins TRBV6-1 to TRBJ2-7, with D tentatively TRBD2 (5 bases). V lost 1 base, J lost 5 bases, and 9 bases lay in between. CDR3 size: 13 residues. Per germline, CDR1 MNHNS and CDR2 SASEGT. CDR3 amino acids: CASSEVGLDEQYF. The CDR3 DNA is TGTGCCAGCAGTGAAGTAGGACTGGACGAGCAGTACTTC.

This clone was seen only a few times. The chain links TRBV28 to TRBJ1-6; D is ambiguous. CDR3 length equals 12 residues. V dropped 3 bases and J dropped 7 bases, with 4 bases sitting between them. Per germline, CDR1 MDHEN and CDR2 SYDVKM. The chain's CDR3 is CASSFVNSPLHF. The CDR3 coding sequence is TGTGCCAGCAGTTTTGTGAATTCACCCCTCCACTTT.

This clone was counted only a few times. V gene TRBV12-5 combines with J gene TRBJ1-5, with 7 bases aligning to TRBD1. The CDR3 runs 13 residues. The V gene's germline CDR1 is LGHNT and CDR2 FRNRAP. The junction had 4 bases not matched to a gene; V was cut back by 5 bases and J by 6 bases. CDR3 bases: TGTGCTAGTGGTCTTTCAGGGGGTCAGCCCCAGCATTTT. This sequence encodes CASGLSGGQPQHF.

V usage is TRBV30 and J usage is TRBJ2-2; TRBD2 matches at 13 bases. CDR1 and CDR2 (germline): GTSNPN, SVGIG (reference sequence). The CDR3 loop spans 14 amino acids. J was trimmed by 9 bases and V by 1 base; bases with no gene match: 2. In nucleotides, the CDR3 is TGTGCCTGGAGTGAGGGACTAGCGGGATGGGAGCTGTTTTTT. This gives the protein CAWSEGLAGWELFF.

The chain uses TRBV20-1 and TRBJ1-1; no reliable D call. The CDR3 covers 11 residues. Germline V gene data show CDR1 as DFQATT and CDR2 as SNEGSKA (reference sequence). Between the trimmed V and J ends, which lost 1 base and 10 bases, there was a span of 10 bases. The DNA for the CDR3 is TGCAGTGCTAGAGTCGAAGCAACAGCTTTCTTT. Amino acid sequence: CSARVEATAFF.

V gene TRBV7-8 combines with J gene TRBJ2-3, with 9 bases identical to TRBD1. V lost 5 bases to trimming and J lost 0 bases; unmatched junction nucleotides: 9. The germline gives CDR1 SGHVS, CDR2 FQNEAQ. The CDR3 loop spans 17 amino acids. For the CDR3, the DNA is TGTGCCAGCAGCGTCACGGGACAGGGTAGGAGCACAGATACGCAGTATTTT. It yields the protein CASSVTGQGRSTDTQYF.

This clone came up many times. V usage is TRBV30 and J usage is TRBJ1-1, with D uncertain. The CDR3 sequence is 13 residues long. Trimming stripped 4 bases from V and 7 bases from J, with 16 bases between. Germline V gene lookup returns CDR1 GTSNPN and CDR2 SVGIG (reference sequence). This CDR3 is CAWKSDFYLEAFF. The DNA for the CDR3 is TGTGCCTGGAAAAGCGACTTCTATCTTGAAGCTTTCTTT.

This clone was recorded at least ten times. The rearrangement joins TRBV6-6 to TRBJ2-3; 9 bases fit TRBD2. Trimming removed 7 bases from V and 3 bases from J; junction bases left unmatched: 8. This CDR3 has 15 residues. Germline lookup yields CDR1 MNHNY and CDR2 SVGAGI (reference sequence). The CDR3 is CASIIAGVVTDTQYF. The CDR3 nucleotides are TGTGCCAGCATCATAGCGGGAGTGGTAACAGATACGCAGTATTTT.

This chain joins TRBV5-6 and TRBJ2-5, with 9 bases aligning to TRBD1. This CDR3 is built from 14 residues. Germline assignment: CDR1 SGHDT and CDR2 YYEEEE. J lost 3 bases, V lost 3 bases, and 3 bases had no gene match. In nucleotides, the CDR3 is TGTGCCAGCAGCTCAGACAGGGGGAAAGAGACCCAGTACTTC. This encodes CASSSDRGKETQYF.

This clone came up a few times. The CDR3 is CASSQEPHRSSYEQYF. The CDR3 DNA reads TGCGCCAGCAGCCAAGAACCTCACAGGAGCTCCTACGAGCAGTACTTC. The V and J genes are TRBV4-3 and TRBJ2-7; perhaps TRBD1 as D (5 bases). Germline CDR1 LGHNA, CDR2 YSLEER. The CDR3 has 16 amino acids. The V and J ends lost 0 bases and 0 bases respectively, with 12 bases between them.

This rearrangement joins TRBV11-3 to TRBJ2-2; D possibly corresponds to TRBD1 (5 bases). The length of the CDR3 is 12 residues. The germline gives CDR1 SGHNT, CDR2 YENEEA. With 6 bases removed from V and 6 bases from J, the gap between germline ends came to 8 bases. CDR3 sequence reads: CASRQGSGELFF. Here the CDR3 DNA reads TGTGCCAGCAGGCAGGGCTCCGGGGAGCTGTTTTTT.

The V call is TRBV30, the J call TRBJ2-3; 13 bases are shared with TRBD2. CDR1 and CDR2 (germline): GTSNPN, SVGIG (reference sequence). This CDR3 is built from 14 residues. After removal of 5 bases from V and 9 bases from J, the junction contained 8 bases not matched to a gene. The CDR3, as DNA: TGTGCCTGGGAAACTAGCGGGAGGGCCGGGACGCAGTATTTT. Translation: CAWETSGRAGTQYF.